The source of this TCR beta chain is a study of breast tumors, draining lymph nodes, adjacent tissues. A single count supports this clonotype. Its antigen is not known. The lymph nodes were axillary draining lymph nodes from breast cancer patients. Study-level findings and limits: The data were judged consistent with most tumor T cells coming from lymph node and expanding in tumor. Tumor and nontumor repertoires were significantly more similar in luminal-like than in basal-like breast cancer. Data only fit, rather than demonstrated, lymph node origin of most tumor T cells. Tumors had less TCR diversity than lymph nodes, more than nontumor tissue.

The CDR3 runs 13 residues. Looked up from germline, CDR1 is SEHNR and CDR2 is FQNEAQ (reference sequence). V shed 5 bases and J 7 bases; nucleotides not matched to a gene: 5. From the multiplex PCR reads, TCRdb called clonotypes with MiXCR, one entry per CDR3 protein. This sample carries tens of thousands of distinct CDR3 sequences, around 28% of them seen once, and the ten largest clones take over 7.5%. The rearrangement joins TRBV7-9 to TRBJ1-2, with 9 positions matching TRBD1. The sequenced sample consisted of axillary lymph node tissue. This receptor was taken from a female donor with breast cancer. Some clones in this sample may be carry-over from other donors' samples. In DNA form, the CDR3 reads TGTGCCAGCAGCCCGGGACAGGGACTTGGCTACACCTTC. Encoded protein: CASSPGQGLGYTF.